One and the same sample provided the 30 T cell receptor beta chains below, sequenced in a study of blood T cell repertoires in COVID-19. TCRdb's table, derived via immunoSEQ multiplex PCR, lists solely in-frame clones and lacks some. The profile covers around 140,000 clones, with over 70% appearing a single time and approximately 3.5% taken by the ten largest. Specimen: peripheral blood. These TCRs come from a man between 65 and 80 years old who had recovered from COVID-19.

The chain has TRBV19 and TRBJ1-2, with TRBD1 as a possible D gene (5 bases). Trimming took off 4 bases at V and 6 bases at J, with 15 bases between the two ends. In germline, CDR1 is LNHDA, CDR2 SQIVND (reference sequence). This CDR3 has 14 residues. Here the CDR3 DNA reads TGTGCCAGTAGTACACCACAGGTTTTCCATGGCTACACCTTC. Translation: CASSTPQVFHGYTF.

CDR3 in amino acids: CASSYSWGQSSYEQYF. CDR3 sequence (DNA): TGTGCCAGCAGTTACTCATGGGGGCAGAGCTCCTACGAGCAGTACTTC. This chain joins TRBV6-5 and TRBJ2-7; maybe TRBD1 (6 bases). The length of the CDR3 is 16 residues. Germline V lookup: CDR1 MNHEY, CDR2 SVGAGI. V lost 0 bases and J lost 0, with 12 bases in between.

The chain couples TRBV5-4 to TRBJ2-7; a weak D match, TRBD2 (6 bases). V was clipped by 0 bases and J by 3 bases, with 13 bases between them. The CDR3 covers 15 residues. Germline CDR1 is SGHNT and CDR2 is YYREEE (reference sequence). The CDR3 sequence is CASSLDGGGLYEQYF. The CDR3 DNA reads TGTGCCAGCAGCTTGGACGGGGGTGGGCTCTACGAGCAGTACTTC.

This clone was counted a few times. This rearrangement joins TRBV7-9 to TRBJ2-7; 9 nucleotides align to TRBD2. This CDR3 comprises 14 residues. Germline V gene data show CDR1 as SEHNR and CDR2 as FQNEAQ (reference sequence). Trimming at V came to 2 bases and at J to 5 bases, leaving 4 bases not matched to a gene. As DNA, the CDR3 is TGTGCCAGCAGCTTAACTAGCGGGCCAAACGAGCAGTACTTC. Translated, it gives CASSLTSGPNEQYF.

There are a few counts of this clone. The chain uses TRBV14 and TRBJ2-7, with D maybe TRBD1 (6 bases). Germline CDR1 and CDR2: SGHDN and FVKESK. V was cut by 3 bases and J by 1 base, with 7 bases left in between. The CDR3 covers 13 residues. In DNA, the CDR3 is TGTGCCAGCAGCCAGCAGGGGTCCTACGAGCAGTACTTC. Amino acid sequence: CASSQQGSYEQYF.

This clone has just one count. V and J are TRBV3-1 (or the pseudogene TRBV3-2) and TRBJ1-1, with TRBD1 as a possible D gene (5 bases). With 4 bases removed from V and 7 bases from J, the gap between germline ends came to 16 bases. From germline, CDR1 is LGHDT and CDR2 YNNKEL (reference sequence). There are 14 residues in the CDR3. The CDR3 protein is CASSRRGGEDEAFF. The CDR3 nucleotides read TGTGCCAGCAGCCGGCGGGGAGGGGAGGATGAAGCTTTCTTT.

CDR3 loop: CAWSRRGGRTYEQYF. In DNA, the CDR3 is TGTGCCTGGAGTCGGCGGGGGGGGAGGACCTACGAGCAGTACTTC. The chain employs TRBV30 and TRBJ2-7; TRBD2 aligns across 9 bases. J was trimmed by 2 bases and V by 2 bases; bases with no gene match: 7. Per the germline V gene, CDR1 is GTSNPN and CDR2 is SVGIG (reference sequence). The CDR3 consists of 15 residues. Complete variable domain (other parts from reference TRBV30 and TRBJ2-7): SQTIHQWPATLVQPVGSPLSLECTVEGTSNPNLYWYRQAAGRGLQLLFYSVGIGQISSEVPQNLSASRPQDRQFILSSKKLLLSDSGFYLCAWSRRGGRTYEQYFGPGTRLTVT.

The V call is TRBV27, the J call TRBJ2-3, with D possibly TRBD1 on 5 matching bases. Trimming removed 8 bases at V and 2 bases at J, with 11 bases between. Germline loops: CDR1 MNHEY, CDR2 SMNVEV (reference sequence). The CDR3 spans 13 residues. The CDR3 sequence is CASRQRITDTQYF. The CDR3 DNA reads TGTGCCAGCCGACAGCGAATCACAGATACGCAGTATTTT.

A note on this clone: Mismatch with germline at one junction end may stem from a read error. The chain combines TRBV7-9 with TRBJ2-4; 8 nucleotides align to TRBD1. Germline CDR1 is SEHNR and CDR2 is FQNEAQ (reference sequence). This CDR3 is 12 amino acids long. The CDR3: CASSSGQGPFNF. The CDR3 DNA sequence: TGTGCCAGCAGCTCAGGACAGGGCCCGTTTAACTTC. The full variable domain, rest sourced from reference TRBV7-9 and TRBJ2-4, is DTGVSQNPRHKITKRGQNVTFRCDPISEHNRLYWYRQTLGQGPEFLTYFQNEAQLEKSRLLSDRFSAERPKGSFSTLEIQRTEQGDSAMYLCASSSGQGPFNFGAGTRLSVL.

The chain uses TRBV19 and TRBJ1-1; no clear D gene. Trimming pared 2 bases from V and 8 bases from J, leaving 6 bases between. CDR3 length: 11 residues. Germline lookup yields CDR1 LNHDA and CDR2 SQIVND (reference sequence). The CDR3 reads CASSINIEAFF. The CDR3 DNA reads as TGTGCCAGTAGTATAAACATCGAAGCTTTCTTT.

The gene calls are TRBV21-1 and TRBJ2-7; the D call in the table, TRBD2, was not verified against the DNA. TRBV21-1 is a listed pseudogene. The CDR3 runs 13 residues. CDR3 in amino acids: CAGSRRIPYEQYF. The DNA of the CDR3 is TGTGCCGGCAGCAGGAGGATTCCCTACGAGCAGTACTTC.

The chain joins TRBV5-1 to TRBJ2-7; 10 bases agree with TRBD2. Germline-derived CDR1 and CDR2 are SGHRS and YFSETQ. With 0 bases clipped from V and 6 bases from J, the junction kept 3 bases outside the gene matches. The CDR3 consists of 14 residues. The CDR3 protein is CASSLGLAGAEQYF. DNA of the CDR3: TGCGCCAGCAGCTTGGGGCTAGCGGGAGCCGAGCAGTACTTC.

The genes are TRBV15 and TRBJ2-3; 7 nucleotides match TRBD2. V lost 8 bases to trimming and J lost 2 bases; unmatched junction nucleotides: 4. The germline gives CDR1 LNHNV, CDR2 YYDKDF (reference sequence). CDR3 length: 13 residues. CDR3 amino acids: CATRGDLTDTQYF. The CDR3 DNA reads as TGTGCCACCCGGGGGGACCTCACAGATACGCAGTATTTT.

V gene TRBV27 combines with J gene TRBJ2-1; 7 bases fit TRBD2. Germline V gene sequence: CDR1 MNHEY, CDR2 SMNVEV (reference sequence). This CDR3 spans 15 amino acids. The junction had 6 bases not matched to a gene; V was cut back by 7 bases and J by 0 bases. This CDR3 is CASTGSGISYNEQFF. In nucleotides, the CDR3 is TGTGCCAGCACCGGGAGCGGGATCTCCTACAATGAGCAGTTCTTC.

V is TRBV5-4 and J is TRBJ2-7, with 12 nucleotides matching TRBD2. J gave up 0 bases and V 4 bases, and 5 bases lay outside the gene matches. Looked up from germline, CDR1 is SGHNT and CDR2 is YYREEE (reference sequence). This CDR3 is built from 16 residues. CDR3 region: CASSPGLAGFSYEQYF. The DNA for the CDR3 is TGTGCCAGCAGCCCAGGACTAGCGGGATTCTCCTACGAGCAGTACTTC.

As to this clone: The sample holds other DNA sequences that translate to the same CDR3. The V and J genes are TRBV7-2 and TRBJ1-4; 11 bases map to TRBD1. The CDR3 loop spans 14 amino acids. The ends lost 3 bases at V and 8 bases at J; junction bases unmatched: 2. The germline V gene has CDR1 SGHTA and CDR2 FQGNSA. Written as DNA, the CDR3 is TGTGCCAGCAGCTTGGGACAGGGGGGGGAAAAACTGTTTTTT. It encodes CASSLGQGGEKLFF.

The rearrangement uses TRBV13 and TRBJ2-1, with D possibly being TRBD1 (5 bases). Germline V gives CDR1 PRHDT, CDR2 FYEKMQ (reference sequence). This CDR3 has 15 residues. V was shortened by 2 bases and J by 2 bases, with 10 bases between the two germline ends. Here the CDR3 DNA reads TGTGCCAGCAGCTTAAGAACAGGAGCCTACAATGAGCAGTTCTTC. This codes for CASSLRTGAYNEQFF. The complete variable domain, with remaining parts taken from reference TRBV13 and TRBJ2-1, reads AAGVIQSPRHLIKEKRETATLKCYPIPRHDTVYWYQQGPGQDPQFLISFYEKMQSDKGSIPDRFSAQQFSDYHSELNMSSLELGDSALYFCASSLRTGAYNEQFFGPGTRLTVL.

The V call is TRBV9, the J call TRBJ2-1; D is undetermined. Trimming stripped 3 bases from V and 0 bases from J, with 19 bases between. The CDR3 loop spans 18 amino acids. Germline CDR1 reads SGDLS; CDR2 reads YYNGEE. CDR3 in amino acids: CASSGSSGRVVSYNEQFF. The CDR3 DNA reads TGTGCCAGCAGCGGTTCTTCAGGCCGTGTGGTCTCCTACAATGAGCAGTTCTTC.

The J gene is TRBJ2-5, the V gene TRBV24-1; 11 nucleotides agree with TRBD1. With V trimmed by 3 bases and J by 4 bases, 3 bases remained unmatched. The CDR3 runs 15 residues. The germline gives CDR1 KGHDR, CDR2 SFDVKD. The CDR3 is CATSDGTGGRETQYF. The CDR3 DNA reads TGTGCCACCAGTGATGGGACAGGGGGGAGAGAGACCCAGTACTTC.

This chain joins TRBV5-4 and TRBJ2-7; TRBD2 matches at 10 bases. CDR1 is SGHNT, CDR2 YYREEE, per germline (reference sequence). J lost 0 bases, V lost 4 bases, and 7 bases had no gene match. The CDR3 is 16 residues long. The CDR3: CASSRSTSGLSYEQYF. CDR3 DNA: TGTGCCAGCAGCCGCTCGACTAGCGGGCTCTCCTACGAGCAGTACTTC. The whole variable domain, filled in from reference TRBV5-4 and TRBJ2-7, reads ETGVTQSPTHLIKTRGQQVTLRCSSQSGHNTVSWYQQALGQGPQFIFQYYREEENGRGNFPPRFSGLQFPNYSSELNVNALELDDSALYLCASSRSTSGLSYEQYFGPGTRLTVT.

The chain joins TRBV5-5 to TRBJ1-2; D not resolved. Between the trimmed V and J ends, which lost 0 bases and 5 bases, there was a span of 14 bases. The germline V gene encodes CDR1 SGHKS and CDR2 YYEKEE (reference sequence). This CDR3 region has 15 residues. The CDR3 reads CASSLASTLSYGYTF. DNA of the CDR3: TGTGCCAGCAGCTTGGCGTCTACCCTCTCATATGGCTACACCTTC. Using reference TRBV5-5 and TRBJ1-2 for the parts outside the CDR3, the full variable domain is DAGVTQSPTHLIKTRGQQVTLRCSPISGHKSVSWYQQVLGQGPQFIFQYYEKEERGRGNFPDRFSARQFPNYSSELNVNALLLGDSALYLCASSLASTLSYGYTFGSGTRLTVV.

V usage is TRBV2 and J usage is TRBJ2-7; TRBD1 matches at 12 bases. CDR3 size: 16 residues. CDR1 SNHLY and CDR2 FYNNEI come from the germline V gene. V lost 8 bases, J lost 3 bases, and 11 bases stayed unmatched. The CDR3 DNA reads TGTGCCAGCGGCTCCTCGGGACAGGGGGCAATCTACGAGCAGTACTTC. Translating gives CASGSSGQGAIYEQYF. Together with reference TRBV2 and TRBJ2-7, the CDR3 gives the full variable domain: EPEVTQTPSHQVTQMGQEVILRCVPISNHLYFYWYRQILGQKVEFLVSFYNNEISEKSEIFDDQFSVERPDGSNFTLKIRSTKLEDSAMYFCASGSSGQGAIYEQYFGPGTRLTVT.

The rearrangement links TRBV5-1 to TRBJ2-1, with TRBD2 identical over 7 bases. CDR1 is SGHRS, CDR2 YFSETQ, per germline. CDR3 length equals 15 residues. The junction had 10 bases not matched to a gene; V was cut back by 3 bases and J by 7 bases. The CDR3 bases are TGCGCCAGCAGCTCATGGACTAGTGGTAGGAATGAGCAGTTCTTC. This gives the protein CASSSWTSGRNEQFF.

This clone showed up just a few times. The DNA for the CDR3 is TGCAGCGCAGGACACCAGGACACCGGGGAGCTGTTTTTT. Translation: CSAGHQDTGELFF. The genes are TRBV29-1 and TRBJ2-2; weak D call: TRBD1 (5 bases). Trimming removed 7 bases at V and 3 bases at J, with 12 bases between. Per the germline V gene, CDR1 is SQVTM and CDR2 is ANQGSEA. This CDR3 has 13 residues.

The chain carries TRBV10-3 and TRBJ1-3; TRBD1 might be the D (6 bases). Germline CDR1 and CDR2: ENHRY and SYGVKD. The CDR3 is 16 residues long. V lost 2 bases to trimming and J lost 0 bases, with 11 bases between them. The CDR3 sequence is CAISEQGTSSGNTIYF. Here the CDR3 DNA reads TGTGCCATCAGTGAGCAGGGGACAAGCTCTGGAAACACCATATATTTT.

This chain joins TRBV30 and TRBJ1-5; D is unclear. From germline, CDR1 is GTSNPN and CDR2 SVGIG (reference sequence). Trimming removed 0 bases at V and 5 bases at J, with 5 bases between. This CDR3 has 12 residues. The CDR3 loop reads CAWSVLDQPQHF. In nucleotides, the CDR3 is TGTGCCTGGAGTGTACTGGATCAGCCCCAGCATTTT. The whole variable domain, remainder taken from reference TRBV30 and TRBJ1-5, is SQTIHQWPATLVQPVGSPLSLECTVEGTSNPNLYWYRQAAGRGLQLLFYSVGIGQISSEVPQNLSASRPQDRQFILSSKKLLLSDSGFYLCAWSVLDQPQHFGDGTRLSIL.

The rearrangement joins TRBV5-1 to TRBJ2-1, with 12 bases identical to TRBD1. In germline, CDR1 is SGHRS, CDR2 YFSETQ. This CDR3 region has 15 residues. V shed 4 bases and J 8 bases; nucleotides not matched to a gene: 7. The CDR3 is CASSGTGGAFDEQFF. CDR3 DNA sequence: TGCGCCAGCAGCGGGACAGGGGGCGCGTTCGATGAGCAGTTCTTC.

This clone was recorded a few times. The gene calls are TRBV29-1 and TRBJ2-7; tentatively, D is TRBD1 (9 bases). Germline V CDR1 and CDR2: SQVTM, ANQGSEA. CDR3 size: 13 residues. V was cut by 7 bases and J by 6 bases, with 19 bases left in between. CDR3 loop: CSAAGGQGVEQYF. CDR3 DNA sequence: TGCAGCGCCGCGGGGGGACAGGGCGTCGAGCAGTACTTC.

V usage is TRBV9 and J usage is TRBJ2-1, with 14 bases fitting TRBD2. This CDR3 spans 16 amino acids. V lost 3 bases, J lost 9 bases, and 8 bases stayed unmatched. CDR1 SGDLS and CDR2 YYNGEE come from the germline V gene. The CDR3 sequence: CASSDTGLAGVGEQFF. DNA of the CDR3: TGTGCCAGCAGCGACACGGGACTAGCGGGAGTAGGTGAGCAGTTCTTC.

This chain uses TRBV18 with TRBJ2-1, with TRBD1 matching 7 bases. The CDR3 spans 14 residues. Germline trimming cut 3 bases from V and 10 bases from J; bases unmatched to any gene: 9. CDR1 and CDR2 from the germline V gene are KGHSH and LQKENI. The DNA of the CDR3 is TGTGCCAGCTCACCTAAGGGGGCTCAGGGGGAGCAGTTCTTC. Translation: CASSPKGAQGEQFF.